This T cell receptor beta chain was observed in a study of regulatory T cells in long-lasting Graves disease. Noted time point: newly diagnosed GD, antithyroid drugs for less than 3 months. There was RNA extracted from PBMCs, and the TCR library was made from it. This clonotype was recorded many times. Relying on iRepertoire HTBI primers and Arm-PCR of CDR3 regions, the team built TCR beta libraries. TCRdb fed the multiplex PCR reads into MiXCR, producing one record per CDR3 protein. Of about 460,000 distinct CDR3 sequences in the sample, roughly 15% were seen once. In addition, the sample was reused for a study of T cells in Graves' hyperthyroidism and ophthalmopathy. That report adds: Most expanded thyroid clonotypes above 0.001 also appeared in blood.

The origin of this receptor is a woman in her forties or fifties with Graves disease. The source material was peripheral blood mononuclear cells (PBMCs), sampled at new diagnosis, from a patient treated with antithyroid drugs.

The CDR3 sequence: CASSPRGQGEDTQYF. DNA of the CDR3: TGTGCCAGCAGCCCTCGGGGACAGGGGGAAGATACGCAGTATTTT. V gene TRBV3-1 combines with J gene TRBJ2-3; 11 bases fit TRBD1. Germline values: CDR1 LGHDT, CDR2 YNNKEL (reference sequence). The trim removed 4 bases at V and 5 bases at J, leaving 5 bases unmatched. The CDR3 has 15 residues.